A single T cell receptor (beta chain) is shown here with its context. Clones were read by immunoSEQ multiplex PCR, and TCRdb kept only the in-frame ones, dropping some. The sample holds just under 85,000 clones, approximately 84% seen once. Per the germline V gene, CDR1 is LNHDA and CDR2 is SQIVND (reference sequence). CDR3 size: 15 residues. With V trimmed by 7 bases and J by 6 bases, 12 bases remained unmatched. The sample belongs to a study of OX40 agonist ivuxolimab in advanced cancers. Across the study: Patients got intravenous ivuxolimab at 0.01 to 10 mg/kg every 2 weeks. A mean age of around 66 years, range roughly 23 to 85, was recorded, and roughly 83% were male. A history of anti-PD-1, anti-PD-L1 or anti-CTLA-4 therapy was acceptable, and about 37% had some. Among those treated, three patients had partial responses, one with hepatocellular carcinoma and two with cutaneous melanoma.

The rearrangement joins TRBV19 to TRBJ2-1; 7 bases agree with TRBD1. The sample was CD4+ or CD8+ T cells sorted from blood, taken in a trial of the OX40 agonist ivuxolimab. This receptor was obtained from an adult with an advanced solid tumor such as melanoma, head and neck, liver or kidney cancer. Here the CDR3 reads CASTSGGLASNEQFF. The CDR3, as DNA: TGTGCCAGTACCTCAGGGGGTTTAGCATCCAATGAGCAGTTCTTC.